The clone carrying this TCR beta chain was recorded many times. V dropped 8 bases and J dropped 1 base, with 20 bases sitting between them. The CDR3 totals 16 residues. CDR1 and CDR2 (germline): MNHEY, SVGEGT. The data originate from a study of T-cell reconstitution after alpha-beta-depleted transplantation in children. Preparation of the TCRbeta library involved a method that used unique molecular identifiers. TCRdb used MiXCR to reprocess the PCR reads, holding one entry per CDR3 protein. The sample has hundreds of thousands of distinct CDR3 sequences; around 15% are singletons. Material: PBMCs, mostly from graft donor cells, obtained 360 days after TCRalphabeta/CD19-depleted stem cell transplant. This clonotype originated in a male patient between 2 and 10 years old who had a stem cell transplant for acute lymphoblastic leukemia, so the T cells may come from the graft donor. The J gene is TRBJ1-1, the V gene TRBV6-2 or TRBV6-3, with a possible D match to TRBD1 (6 bases). The CDR3 DNA reads TGTGCCAGCCGCCCTTACAGGGTTTTAGCGAACACTGAAGCTTTCTTT. It is translated as CASRPYRVLANTEAFF.